The clone carrying this T cell receptor beta chain has just one count. The antigen remains unidentified. The data originate from a study of PD-1 blockade in classical Hodgkin lymphoma. Profiled with immunoSEQ multiplex PCR; TCRdb holds only in-frame clones, not every one. Altogether about 21,000 clones are present, roughly 94% being singletons, with the ten largest covering 4.5% to 7%. Study-wide results and limits: Still unresolved is the cause of the repertoire differences, which may be disease activity or prior therapy. When set against healthy donors, newly diagnosed patients were reported to show lower baseline TCR diversity.

Trimming took 4 bases from V and 3 from J, leaving 15 bases between them. Germline-derived CDR1 and CDR2 are MNHEY and SMNVEV (reference sequence). This CDR3 comprises 15 residues. Noted time point: newly diagnosed, previously untreated cHL patient sample. Newly diagnosed classical Hodgkin lymphoma PBMCs, still untreated, provided the comparison samples. This chain uses TRBV27 with TRBJ1-1; a possible D gene is TRBD1 (6 bases). The sequencing input was peripheral blood mononuclear cells (PBMCs). The receptor was derived from a human donor with classical Hodgkin lymphoma. CDR3: CASSSRGLGDTEAFF. As DNA, the CDR3 is TGTGCCAGCAGTTCCAGGGGTCTGGGGGACACTGAAGCTTTCTTT.